The clone carrying this T cell receptor beta chain was counted ten times or more. Transcripts of RNA were the source for amplifying TCR beta CDR3 regions. After a first-round RT-PCR with HTBI primers, a second-round multiplex PCR was run. One entry per CDR3 protein results from TCRdb running MiXCR on the multiplex PCR reads. The sample shows roughly 500,000 distinct CDR3 sequences, approximately 14% of them seen only once. This sample was taken from a study of Graves' ophthalmopathy and Graves' hyperthyroidism. The CDR3 runs 12 residues. V lost 1 base, J lost 4 bases, and 4 bases lay in between. The germline V gene encodes CDR1 SGHTA and CDR2 FQGNSA.

The sequence was collected from a woman between 25 and 40 years old with Graves' ophthalmopathy. Sequencing input: blood. The chain has TRBV7-2 and TRBJ1-1; D is uncertain. The CDR3 sequence: CASSLEITEAFF. In DNA, the CDR3 is TGTGCCAGCAGCTTAGAAATCACTGAAGCTTTCTTT.